The subject of this entry is one TCR beta chain. As yet, its antigen is unknown. This entry belongs to a study of blood T cells in healthy people across ages. Study information: Template switching retrieved approximately one barcoded beta molecule for each two T cells.

CDR3 size: 15 residues. Trimming at V came to 5 bases and at J to 8 bases, leaving 8 bases not matched to a gene. Germline CDR1 and CDR2: LGHNA and YNFKEQ. Together with a sample-barcoded 5' primer, a J-beta primer mix was included in a second PCR lasting roughly 6 to 12 cycles. All cDNA molecules were each tagged by a template-switch adaptor with 12 random nucleotides. TCRdb fed the 5' RACE reads into MiXCR, producing one record per CDR3 protein. The sample has about 1.8 million distinct CDR3 sequences; roughly 49% are singletons. Findings of the study overall: In these data, TCR beta diversity tracked strongly with naive T cell percentage. When one million T cells were used, diversity estimates were thought to be underestimates.

Input material: blood. The TCR originated in a woman aged 40 to 50 in good health. The chain recombines TRBV4-2 with TRBJ1-4; 10 bases agree with TRBD1. The CDR3 DNA follows: TGTGCCAGCAGCGGCTGGGGGACAGGGGAAGAAAAACTGTTTTTT. It encodes CASSGWGTGEEKLFF.